The 30 T cell receptor beta chains below were found in one sample sequenced in a study of blood T cell repertoires in COVID-19. The data were produced by immunoSEQ multiplex PCR, yet TCRdb's version contains in-frame clones alone and is incomplete. Of about 110,000 clones in the sample, more than 80% were seen once. Material for sequencing was peripheral blood. These receptors were obtained from a man in his forties with active or convalescent COVID-19.

A single count supports this clone. The chain recombines TRBV30 with TRBJ1-2; 8 positions agree with TRBD1. In germline, CDR1 is GTSNPN, CDR2 SVGIG (reference sequence). The V and J ends lost 3 bases and 0 bases, in that order; junction bases with no gene match: 6. This CDR3 region has 15 residues. The CDR3 DNA reads TGTGCCTGGAGGGGACAGGCTATAACTAACTATGGCTACACCTTC. Its translation: CAWRGQAITNYGYTF.

This chain joins TRBV7-8 and TRBJ2-3; possibly TRBD2 for D (5 bases). Germline loops: CDR1 SGHVS, CDR2 FQNEAQ. V was pared by 1 base and J by 6 bases, with 11 bases between. This CDR3 is 14 amino acids long. CDR3 sequence (DNA): TGTGCCAGCAGCTTAGGGGCTAGCCCCGATACGCAGTATTTT. It is translated as CASSLGASPDTQYF.

The chain employs TRBV27 and TRBJ2-7; 10 nucleotides align to TRBD2. The CDR3 extends over 18 amino acids. Germline V gene sequence: CDR1 MNHEY, CDR2 SMNVEV (reference sequence). V shed 2 bases, J shed 5 bases, and the junction held 15 bases outside the gene matches. CDR3 bases: TGTGCCAGCAGTTTACGCGGGACTAGCGCCTATCCAAGGGACGAGCAGTACTTC. Protein product: CASSLRGTSAYPRDEQYF.

The chain uses TRBV7-9 and TRBJ2-7, with D possibly TRBD2 on 5 matching bases. The CDR3 is 15 amino acids. Germline V lookup: CDR1 SEHNR, CDR2 FQNEAQ (reference sequence). V was trimmed by 2 bases and J by 5 bases, leaving 16 bases between them. Written as DNA, the CDR3 is TGTGCCAGCAGCTTACCAAGCGGACGCTCTCACGAGCAGTACTTC. Translation: CASSLPSGRSHEQYF.

This chain connects TRBV15 to TRBJ2-1; D is uncertain. This CDR3 has 14 amino acids. The V end was cut by 0 bases, the J end by 10 bases, with 13 bases between. Germline CDR1 is LNHNV and CDR2 is YYDKDF (reference sequence). Here the CDR3 DNA reads TGTGCCACCAGCAGAGATGTCGGCGGCCAAGAGCAGTTCTTC. Amino acids: CATSRDVGGQEQFF. Variable domain in full (rest from reference TRBV15 and TRBJ2-1): DAMVIQNPRYQVTQFGKPVTLSCSQTLNHNVMYWYQQKSSQAPKLLFHYYDKDFNNEADTPDNFQSRRPNTSFCFLDIRSPGLGDTAMYLCATSRDVGGQEQFFGPGTRLTVL.

With respect to this clone: A junction boundary mismatches the germline segment, possibly from a read error. V gene TRBV11-2 combines with J gene TRBJ2-5; the D is unclear. CDR3 size: 13 residues. Germline V gives CDR1 SGHAT, CDR2 FQNNGV. The CDR3: CASSLDTQESQYF. The DNA for the CDR3 is TGTGCCAGCAGCTTAGATACCCAAGAGAGCCAGTACTTC.

The genes are TRBV7-9 and TRBJ2-5; 8 bases agree with TRBD2. The germline CDR1 and CDR2 sequences are SEHNR and FQNEAQ (reference sequence). Germline trimming cut 2 bases from V and 1 base from J; bases unmatched to any gene: 3. The length of the CDR3 is 15 residues. The CDR3 is CASSLLAGFQETQYF. CDR3 nucleotides: TGTGCCAGCAGCTTACTAGCGGGTTTCCAAGAGACCCAGTACTTC.

This clone has just a few counts. This sample also contains other DNA sequences that code for the same CDR3. The chain combines TRBV28 with TRBJ2-5; TRBD1 matches 9 bases. The CDR3 runs to 15 residues. The trim removed 4 bases at V and 4 bases at J, leaving 7 bases unmatched. Germline V gene sequence: CDR1 MDHEN, CDR2 SYDVKM. For the CDR3, the DNA is TGTGCCAGCAGTTCGCCACAGGGGGCTATAGAGACCCAGTACTTC. It codes for CASSSPQGAIETQYF.

J is TRBJ2-5 and V is TRBV28, with 13 bases aligning to TRBD2. Germline-derived CDR1 and CDR2 are MDHEN and SYDVKM. J was trimmed by 9 bases and V by 5 bases; bases with no gene match: 6. The CDR3 loop spans 14 amino acids. As DNA, the CDR3 is TGTGCCAGCAGTCCCGGACTAGCGGGAGCATCCCAGTACTTC. Encoded protein: CASSPGLAGASQYF.

The chain joins TRBV6-5 to TRBJ2-5, with TRBD2 matching over 7 bases. V shed 4 bases, J shed 5 bases, and the junction held 7 bases outside the gene matches. This CDR3 has 14 amino acids. CDR1 is MNHEY, CDR2 SVGAGI, per germline. CDR3 coding DNA: TGTGCCAGCAGTTGCCCTGGGAGGGTGGAGACCCAGTACTTC. It codes for CASSCPGRVETQYF.

The rearrangement uses TRBV24-1 and TRBJ2-2; the D is unclear. Germline assignment: CDR1 KGHDR and CDR2 SFDVKD. The CDR3 is 15 amino acids. V lost 0 bases, J lost 4 bases, and 8 bases lay in between. CDR3 residues: CATSDLRVPTGELFF. For the CDR3, the DNA is TGTGCCACCAGTGATTTGCGCGTCCCCACCGGGGAGCTGTTTTTT.

The chain combines TRBV2 with TRBJ1-5; unclear D gene. V lost 3 bases to trimming and J lost 3 bases, with 12 bases between them. The CDR3 covers 15 residues. Germline lookup yields CDR1 SNHLY and CDR2 FYNNEI. The CDR3 reads CASSELEGTNQPQHF. CDR3 sequence (DNA): TGTGCCAGCAGTGAGCTTGAGGGAACCAATCAGCCCCAGCATTTT. Combining the CDR3 with reference TRBV2 and TRBJ1-5 gives the whole variable domain EPEVTQTPSHQVTQMGQEVILRCVPISNHLYFYWYRQILGQKVEFLVSFYNNEISEKSEIFDDQFSVERPDGSNFTLKIRSTKLEDSAMYFCASSELEGTNQPQHFGDGTRLSIL.

This chain joins TRBV18 and TRBJ2-7; weak D call: TRBD1 (5 bases). Looked up from germline, CDR1 is KGHSH and CDR2 is LQKENI. Trimming removed 1 base at V and 2 bases at J, with 6 bases between. This CDR3 contains 13 residues. The CDR3 spells CASSPRGTYEQYF. In DNA form, the CDR3 reads TGTGCCAGCTCACCACGGGGCACCTACGAGCAGTACTTC.

This chain uses TRBV28 with TRBJ2-7, with D uncertain. Germline loops: CDR1 MDHEN, CDR2 SYDVKM. The CDR3 sequence is 14 residues long. The V and J ends lost 6 bases and 2 bases respectively, with 14 bases between them. The CDR3 region has the DNA TGTGCCAGCAGCAAATCGAACATGCCCTACGAGCAGTACTTC. Translating it yields CASSKSNMPYEQYF.

The chain combines TRBV2 with TRBJ1-6; unclear D gene. The V end was cut by 2 bases, the J end by 0 bases, with 8 bases between. Germline CDR1 reads SNHLY; CDR2 reads FYNNEI. The CDR3 runs 16 residues. CDR3 protein: CASSETRSSYNSPLHF. CDR3 nucleotide sequence: TGTGCCAGCAGTGAAACGAGGAGCTCCTATAATTCACCCCTCCACTTT.

The J gene is TRBJ1-2, the V gene TRBV7-2; TRBD1 agrees at 8 bases. V gave up 3 bases and J gave up 6 bases; unmatched junction bases: 9. CDR3 length: 15 amino acids. In germline, CDR1 is SGHTA, CDR2 FQGNSA. Written as DNA, the CDR3 is TGTGCCAGCAGCTTGGCAGGGGGCTTTGCAAATGGCTACACCTTC. This translates into CASSLAGGFANGYTF.

The rearrangement joins TRBV6-1 to TRBJ1-5; 11 bases match TRBD1. Germline CDR1 reads MNHNS; CDR2 reads SASEGT. V gave up 2 bases and J gave up 9 bases; unmatched junction bases: 9. CDR3 length: 16 residues. The CDR3 sequence: CASSELGTGGAGPQHF. DNA of the CDR3: TGTGCCAGCAGTGAATTAGGGACAGGGGGTGCCGGGCCCCAGCATTTT.

The sample holds one count of this clone. The V and J genes are TRBV28 and TRBJ2-7, with TRBD2 matching over 14 bases. The CDR3 has 14 amino acids. J was trimmed by 10 bases and V by 5 bases; bases with no gene match: 7. Germline lookup yields CDR1 MDHEN and CDR2 SYDVKM. CDR3 in amino acids: CASSTLGTSGSQYF. As DNA, the CDR3 is TGTGCCAGCAGTACTCTTGGGACTAGCGGGAGTCAGTACTTC.

The chain carries TRBV3-1 (or the pseudogene TRBV3-2) and TRBJ1-5; TRBD1 agrees at 8 bases. This CDR3 region has 14 residues. The V segment lost 5 bases and the J segment 4 bases; nucleotides outside the gene matches: 4. The germline gives CDR1 LGHDT, CDR2 YNNKEL (reference sequence). The CDR3 DNA follows: TGTGCCAGCAGCGAACAGGGGGTTAATCAGCCCCAGCATTTT. Protein: CASSEQGVNQPQHF.

The table lists this clone with a few counts. CDR3 in amino acids: CASSLGQAITGELFF. As DNA, the CDR3 is TGCGCCAGCAGCTTGGGGCAGGCGATCACCGGGGAGCTGTTTTTT. The V gene is TRBV5-1, the J gene TRBJ2-2; D remains unclear. This CDR3 comprises 15 residues. V lost 0 bases and J lost 4, with 10 bases in between. CDR1 and CDR2 (germline): SGHRS, YFSETQ.

The gene calls are TRBV6-6 and TRBJ2-7, with 7 bases lining up with TRBD2. CDR1 and CDR2 from the germline V gene are MNHNY and SVGAGI (reference sequence). J was trimmed by 4 bases and V by 2 bases; bases with no gene match: 5. This CDR3 has 14 amino acids. The DNA of the CDR3 is TGTGCCAGCAGTTACCTGGGACTACAGTACGAGCAGTACTTC. Protein product: CASSYLGLQYEQYF.

Only one count was recorded for this clone. The rearrangement joins TRBV19 to TRBJ2-1; 8 bases line up with TRBD2. This CDR3 spans 12 amino acids. J lost 9 bases, V lost 7 bases, and 5 bases had no gene match. Germline V gene sequence: CDR1 LNHDA, CDR2 SQIVND (reference sequence). CDR3 in amino acids: CASKGLDLEQFF. DNA for the CDR3: TGTGCCAGTAAGGGACTAGATCTTGAGCAGTTCTTC.

This chain joins TRBV27 and TRBJ2-1, with TRBD1 matching 10 bases. J gave up 6 bases and V 7 bases, and 6 bases lay outside the gene matches. This CDR3 contains 14 residues. Germline-derived CDR1 and CDR2 are MNHEY and SMNVEV (reference sequence). For the CDR3, the DNA is TGTGCCAGCACGGACAGGGGGGAAGTCAATGAGCAGTTCTTC. Encoded protein: CASTDRGEVNEQFF.

The chain recombines TRBV5-1 with TRBJ1-6; D gene ambiguous. The germline V gene encodes CDR1 SGHRS and CDR2 YFSETQ. The CDR3 totals 14 residues. V was shortened by 4 bases and J by 7 bases, with 12 bases between the two germline ends. CDR3 coding DNA: TGCGCCAGCAGCCCGAGTGGAGGGAATTCACCCCTCCACTTT. Translated: CASSPSGGNSPLHF.

This rearrangement joins TRBV29-1 to TRBJ2-7, with 9 bases that match TRBD1. V shed 6 bases, J shed 0 bases, and the junction held 9 bases outside the gene matches. Germline CDR1 and CDR2: SQVTM and ANQGSEA. This CDR3 is 15 amino acids long. The CDR3 DNA reads as TGCAGCGTGGAGTTGGGACAGGGCAACTCCTACGAGCAGTACTTC. This translates into CSVELGQGNSYEQYF.

This rearrangement joins TRBV10-2 to TRBJ1-1, with unresolved D. Germline CDR1 is WSHSY and CDR2 is SAAADI. Trimming stripped 2 bases from V and 1 base from J, with 5 bases between. There are 13 residues in the CDR3. The CDR3 is CASSEQENTEAFF. The CDR3 DNA reads TGCGCCAGCAGTGAGCAGGAGAACACTGAAGCTTTCTTT.

The chain uses TRBV5-6 and TRBJ1-2; unclear D gene. The CDR3 sequence is 13 residues long. Germline V lookup: CDR1 SGHDT, CDR2 YYEEEE. V lost 0 bases to trimming and J lost 5 bases, with 8 bases between them. The CDR3 DNA follows: TGTGCCAGCAGCTTGGCCCAAACTTATGGCTACACCTTC. Translation gives CASSLAQTYGYTF.

The chain recombines TRBV5-6 with TRBJ2-3, with TRBD1 matching over 8 bases. V lost 0 bases and J lost 2; bases outside the gene matches: 5. The CDR3 consists of 16 residues. CDR1 is SGHDT, CDR2 YYEEEE, per germline. CDR3 protein: CASSLDTGQDTDTQYF. The CDR3 nucleotides are TGTGCCAGCAGCTTGGACACGGGACAGGACACAGATACGCAGTATTTT.

The chain combines TRBV5-1 with TRBJ2-3; 11 positions match TRBD1. The CDR3 is made up of 15 amino acids. CDR1 and CDR2 from the germline V gene are SGHRS and YFSETQ. V was pared by 6 bases and J by 6 bases, with 9 bases of the junction left unmatched. This CDR3 reads CASISGTGGFDTQYF. The CDR3 nucleotides are TGCGCCAGCATTTCCGGGACAGGGGGATTTGATACGCAGTATTTT.

This rearrangement joins TRBV5-3 to TRBJ2-1; 8 bases map to TRBD1. TRBV5-3 is an ORF; its function is uncertain. This CDR3 comprises 15 residues. Trimming cost V 3 bases and J 2 bases; bases outside gene matches: 4. DNA for the CDR3: TGTGCCAGAAGCTCCCGGGACAGGACCTACAATGAGCAGTTCTTC. It is translated as CARSSRDRTYNEQFF.